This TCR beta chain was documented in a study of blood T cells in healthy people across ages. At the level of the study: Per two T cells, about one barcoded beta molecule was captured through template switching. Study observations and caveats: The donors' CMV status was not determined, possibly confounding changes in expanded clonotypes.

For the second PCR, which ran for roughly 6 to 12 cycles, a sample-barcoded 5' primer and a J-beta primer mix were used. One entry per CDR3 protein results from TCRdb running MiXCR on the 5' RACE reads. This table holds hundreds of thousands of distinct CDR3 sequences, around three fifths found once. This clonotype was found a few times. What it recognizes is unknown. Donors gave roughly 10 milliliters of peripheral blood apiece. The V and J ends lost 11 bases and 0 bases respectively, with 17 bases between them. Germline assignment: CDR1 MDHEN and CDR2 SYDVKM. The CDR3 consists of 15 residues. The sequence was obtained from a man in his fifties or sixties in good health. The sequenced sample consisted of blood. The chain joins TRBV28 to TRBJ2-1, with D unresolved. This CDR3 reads CAGEDRSSSYNEQFF. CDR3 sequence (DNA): TGTGCCGGGGAAGACCGCAGTAGCTCCTACAATGAGCAGTTCTTC.